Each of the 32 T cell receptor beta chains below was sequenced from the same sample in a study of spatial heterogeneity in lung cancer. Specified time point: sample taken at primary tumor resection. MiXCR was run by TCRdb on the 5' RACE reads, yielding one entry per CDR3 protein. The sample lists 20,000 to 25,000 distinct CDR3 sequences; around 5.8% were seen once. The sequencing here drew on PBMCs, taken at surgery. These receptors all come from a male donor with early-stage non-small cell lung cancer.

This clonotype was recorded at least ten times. The CDR3 loop is CASSLDGAGTGGKLFF. For the CDR3, the DNA is TGTGCCAGCAGCTTAGATGGCGCCGGGACAGGGGGAAAACTGTTTTTT. The chain couples TRBV7-9 to TRBJ1-4; the match to TRBD1 covers 11 bases. The CDR3 has 16 amino acids. Losses at the gene ends were 1 base for V and 10 bases for J; bases not matched to a gene: 8. Germline V gene data show CDR1 as SEHNR and CDR2 as FQNEAQ (reference sequence).

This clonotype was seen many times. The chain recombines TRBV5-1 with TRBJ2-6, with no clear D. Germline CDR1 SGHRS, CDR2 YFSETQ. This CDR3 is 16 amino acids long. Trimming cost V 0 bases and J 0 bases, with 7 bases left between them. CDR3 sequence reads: CASSLGSYSGANVLTF. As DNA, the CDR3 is TGCGCCAGCAGCTTGGGTTCGTACTCTGGGGCCAACGTCCTGACTTTC.

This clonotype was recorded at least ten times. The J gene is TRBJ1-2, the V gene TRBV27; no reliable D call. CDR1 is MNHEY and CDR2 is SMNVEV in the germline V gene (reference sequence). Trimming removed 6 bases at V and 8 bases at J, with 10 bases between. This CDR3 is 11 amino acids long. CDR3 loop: CASRDTAGYTF. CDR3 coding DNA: TGTGCCAGCAGAGACACCGCCGGCTACACCTTC.

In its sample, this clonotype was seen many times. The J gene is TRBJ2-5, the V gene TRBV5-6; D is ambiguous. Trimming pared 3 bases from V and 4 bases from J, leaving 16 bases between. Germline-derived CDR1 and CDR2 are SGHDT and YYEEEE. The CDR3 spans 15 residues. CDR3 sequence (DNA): TGTGCCAGCAGCTCCCAGACGGTGGAGAGAGAGACCCAGTACTTC. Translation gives CASSSQTVERETQYF. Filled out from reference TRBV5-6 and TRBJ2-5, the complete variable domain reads DAGVTQSPTHLIKTRGQQVTLRCSPKSGHDTVSWYQQALGQGPQFIFQYYEEEERQRGNFPDRFSGHQFPNYSSELNVNALLLGDSALYLCASSSQTVERETQYFGPGTRLLVL.

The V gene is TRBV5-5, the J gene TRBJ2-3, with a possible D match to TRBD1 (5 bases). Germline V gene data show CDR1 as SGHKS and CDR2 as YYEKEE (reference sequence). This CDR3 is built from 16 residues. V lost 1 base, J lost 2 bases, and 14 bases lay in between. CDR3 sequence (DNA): TGTGCCAGCAGCTTGCGGGCGGACACCTACACAGATACGCAGTATTTT. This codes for CASSLRADTYTDTQYF.

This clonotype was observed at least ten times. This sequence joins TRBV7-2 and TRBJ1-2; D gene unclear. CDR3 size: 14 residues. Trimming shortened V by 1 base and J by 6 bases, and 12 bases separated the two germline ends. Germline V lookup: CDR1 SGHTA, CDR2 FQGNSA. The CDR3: CASSLGGIQDGYTF. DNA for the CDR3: TGTGCCAGCAGCTTAGGTGGGATCCAAGATGGCTACACCTTC.

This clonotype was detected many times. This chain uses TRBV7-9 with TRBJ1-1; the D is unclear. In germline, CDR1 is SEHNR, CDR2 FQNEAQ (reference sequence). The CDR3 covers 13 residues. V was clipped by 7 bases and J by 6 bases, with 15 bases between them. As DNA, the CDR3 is TGTGCCAGCACCCTCACGGAGGGCTCTGAAGCTTTCTTT. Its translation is CASTLTEGSEAFF.

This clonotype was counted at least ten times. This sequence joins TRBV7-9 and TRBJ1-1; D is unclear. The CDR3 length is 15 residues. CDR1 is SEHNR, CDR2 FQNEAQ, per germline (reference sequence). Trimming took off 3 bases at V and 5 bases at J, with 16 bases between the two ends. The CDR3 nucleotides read TGTGCCAGCAGCTTGGGCGCAGTAGGGTGGACTGAAGCTTTCTTT. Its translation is CASSLGAVGWTEAFF.

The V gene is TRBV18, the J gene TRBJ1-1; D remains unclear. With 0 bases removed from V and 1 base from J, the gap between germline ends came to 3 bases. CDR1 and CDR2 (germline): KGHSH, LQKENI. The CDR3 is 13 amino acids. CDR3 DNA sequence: TGTGCCAGCTCACCACCTGGGAACACTGAAGCTTTCTTT. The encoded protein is CASSPPGNTEAFF.

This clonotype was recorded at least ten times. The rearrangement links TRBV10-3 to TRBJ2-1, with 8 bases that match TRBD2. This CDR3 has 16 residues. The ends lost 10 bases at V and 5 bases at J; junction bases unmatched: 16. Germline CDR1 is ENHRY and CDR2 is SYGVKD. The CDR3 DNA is TGTGCCACCAAAGACCCGGGACTAGAGGGAAACAATGAGCAGTTCTTC. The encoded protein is CATKDPGLEGNNEQFF.

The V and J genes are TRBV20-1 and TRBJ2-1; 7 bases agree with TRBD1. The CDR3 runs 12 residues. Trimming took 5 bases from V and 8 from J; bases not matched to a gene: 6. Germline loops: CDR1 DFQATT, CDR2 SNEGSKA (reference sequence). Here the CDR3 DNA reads TGCAGTGCTGTGACAGGGCGCGATGAGCAGTTCTTC. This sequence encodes CSAVTGRDEQFF.

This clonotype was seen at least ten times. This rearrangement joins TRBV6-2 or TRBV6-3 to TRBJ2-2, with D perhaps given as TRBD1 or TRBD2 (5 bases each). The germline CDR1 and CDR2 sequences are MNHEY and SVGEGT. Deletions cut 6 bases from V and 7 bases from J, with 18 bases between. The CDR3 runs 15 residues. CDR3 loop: CASRPREPRGGELFF. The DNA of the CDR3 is TGTGCCAGCAGGCCCAGGGAACCCCGGGGCGGGGAGCTGTTTTTT.

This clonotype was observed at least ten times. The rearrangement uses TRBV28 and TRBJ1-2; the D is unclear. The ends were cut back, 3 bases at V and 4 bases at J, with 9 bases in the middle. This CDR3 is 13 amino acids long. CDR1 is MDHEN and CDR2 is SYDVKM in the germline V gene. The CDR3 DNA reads TGTGCCAGCAGTTTGGCCACCTCCTATGGCTACACCTTC. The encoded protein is CASSLATSYGYTF.

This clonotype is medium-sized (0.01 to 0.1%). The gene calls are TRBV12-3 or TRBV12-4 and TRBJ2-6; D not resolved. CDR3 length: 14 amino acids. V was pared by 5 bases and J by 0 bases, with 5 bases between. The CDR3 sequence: CASSVSSGANVLTF. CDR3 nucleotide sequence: TGTGCCAGCAGTGTGTCCTCTGGGGCCAACGTCCTGACTTTC.

The CDR3 spells CASSQGQGAYNEQFF. For the CDR3, the DNA is TGTGCCAGCAGCCAAGGACAGGGGGCTTACAATGAGCAGTTCTTC. J is TRBJ2-1 and V is TRBV7-6, with 11 bases matching TRBD1. V was pared by 5 bases and J by 4 bases, with 4 bases of the junction left unmatched. Germline V gene sequence: CDR1 SGHVS, CDR2 FNYEAQ. The CDR3 length is 15 residues.

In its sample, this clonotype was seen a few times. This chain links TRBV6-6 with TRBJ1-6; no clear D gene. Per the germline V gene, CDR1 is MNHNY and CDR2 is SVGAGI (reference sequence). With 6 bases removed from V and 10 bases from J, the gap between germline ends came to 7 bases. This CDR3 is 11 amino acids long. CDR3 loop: CASSTRSPLHF. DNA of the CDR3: TGTGCCAGCAGCACAAGATCACCCCTCCACTTT.

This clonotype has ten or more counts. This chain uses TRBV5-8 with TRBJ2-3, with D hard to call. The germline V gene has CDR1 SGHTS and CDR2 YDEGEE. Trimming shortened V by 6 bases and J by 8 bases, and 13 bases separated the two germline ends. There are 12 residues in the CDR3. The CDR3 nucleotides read TGTGCCAGCACTACCCGGTGGGGTACGCAGTATTTT. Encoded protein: CASTTRWGTQYF.

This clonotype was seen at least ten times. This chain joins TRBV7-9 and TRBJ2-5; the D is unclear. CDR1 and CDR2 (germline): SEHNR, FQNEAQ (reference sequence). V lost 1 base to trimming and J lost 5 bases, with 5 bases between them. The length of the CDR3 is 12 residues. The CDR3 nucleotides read TGTGCCAGCAGCTTAGAAACTGAGACCCAGTACTTC. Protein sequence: CASSLETETQYF.

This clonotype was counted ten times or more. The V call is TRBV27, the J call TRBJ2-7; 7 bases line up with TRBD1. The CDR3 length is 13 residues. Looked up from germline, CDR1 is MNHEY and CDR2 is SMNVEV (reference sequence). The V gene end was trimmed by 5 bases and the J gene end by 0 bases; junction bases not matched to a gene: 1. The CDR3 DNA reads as TGTGCCAGCAGTGGGGACAGCTCCTACGAGCAGTACTTC. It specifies CASSGDSSYEQYF.

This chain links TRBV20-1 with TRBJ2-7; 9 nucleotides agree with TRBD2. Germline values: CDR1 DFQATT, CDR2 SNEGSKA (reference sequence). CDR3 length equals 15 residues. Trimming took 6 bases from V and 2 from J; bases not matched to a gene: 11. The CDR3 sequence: CSALLREGLTYEQYF. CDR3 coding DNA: TGCAGTGCCCTTTTGCGGGAGGGCTTAACCTACGAGCAGTACTTC.

In DNA, the CDR3 is TGTGCCAGCAGTTACTTGGGACAGGGGGGTACTGAAGCTTTCTTT. Protein sequence: CASSYLGQGGTEAFF. The chain combines TRBV6-5 with TRBJ1-1, with TRBD1 matching over 11 bases. Trimming at V came to 1 base and at J to 5 bases, leaving 3 bases not matched to a gene. The CDR3 consists of 15 residues. Germline loops: CDR1 MNHEY, CDR2 SVGAGI.

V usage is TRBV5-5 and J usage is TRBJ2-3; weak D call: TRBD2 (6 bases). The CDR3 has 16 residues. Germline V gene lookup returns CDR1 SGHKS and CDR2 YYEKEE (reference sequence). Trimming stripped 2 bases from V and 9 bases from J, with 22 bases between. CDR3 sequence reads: CASSFGLTPNLATQYF. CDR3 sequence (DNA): TGTGCCAGCAGCTTTGGTCTCACCCCAAACCTAGCGACGCAGTATTTT.

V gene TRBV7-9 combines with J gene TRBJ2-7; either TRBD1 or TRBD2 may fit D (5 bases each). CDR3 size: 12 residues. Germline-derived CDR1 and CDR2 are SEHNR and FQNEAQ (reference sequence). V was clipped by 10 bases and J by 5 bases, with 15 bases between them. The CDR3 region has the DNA TGTGCCATCTCCGTAGGGACCCACGAGCAGTACTTC. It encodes CAISVGTHEQYF.

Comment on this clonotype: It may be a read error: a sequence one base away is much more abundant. CDR3 region: CASSSDAGVPETQYF. CDR3 in DNA: TGTGCCAGCAGCTCGGACGCGGGGGTTCCAGAGACCCAGTACTTC. The chain links TRBV7-9 to TRBJ2-5; 7 nucleotides match TRBD2. The J segment lost 4 bases and the V segment lost 4 bases, leaving 9 bases of the junction unmatched. The V gene's germline CDR1 is SEHNR and CDR2 FQNEAQ (reference sequence). This CDR3 is 15 amino acids long.

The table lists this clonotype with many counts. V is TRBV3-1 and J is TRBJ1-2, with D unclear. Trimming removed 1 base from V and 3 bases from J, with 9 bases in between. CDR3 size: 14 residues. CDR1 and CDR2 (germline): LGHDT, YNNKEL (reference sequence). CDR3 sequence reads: CASSQAWVDYGYTF. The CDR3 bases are TGTGCCAGCAGCCAAGCCTGGGTCGACTATGGCTACACCTTC.

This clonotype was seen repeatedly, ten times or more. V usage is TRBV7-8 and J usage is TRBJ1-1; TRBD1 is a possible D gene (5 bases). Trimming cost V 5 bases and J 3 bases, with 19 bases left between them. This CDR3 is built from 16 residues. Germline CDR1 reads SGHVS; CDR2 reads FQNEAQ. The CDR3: CASSREVWGGYTEAFF. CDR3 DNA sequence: TGTGCCAGCAGCCGTGAGGTTTGGGGGGGATACACTGAAGCTTTCTTT.

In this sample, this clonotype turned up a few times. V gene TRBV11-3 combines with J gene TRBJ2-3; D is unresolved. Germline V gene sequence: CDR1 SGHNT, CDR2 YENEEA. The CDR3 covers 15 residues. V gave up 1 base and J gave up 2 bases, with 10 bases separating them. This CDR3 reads CASSLGHRTTDTQYF. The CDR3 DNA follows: TGTGCCAGCAGCTTAGGACACCGAACCACAGATACGCAGTATTTT.

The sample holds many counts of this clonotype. The CDR3 DNA reads TGCAGCGTTGGACGGGGGGCAGATCAGCCCCAGCATTTT. Translated: CSVGRGADQPQHF. This sequence joins TRBV29-1 and TRBJ1-5; the D gene is possibly TRBD1 (6 bases). The CDR3 extends over 13 amino acids. Trimming stripped 4 bases from V and 5 bases from J, with 12 bases between. CDR1 and CDR2 (germline): SQVTM, ANQGSEA.

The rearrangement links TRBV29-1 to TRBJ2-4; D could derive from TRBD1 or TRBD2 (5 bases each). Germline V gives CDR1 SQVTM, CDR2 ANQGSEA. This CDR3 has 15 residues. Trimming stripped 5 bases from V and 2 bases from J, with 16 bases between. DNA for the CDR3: TGCAGCGTTCGGGGCCCCGCAAGGTCCAAAAACATTCAGTACTTC. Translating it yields CSVRGPARSKNIQYF.

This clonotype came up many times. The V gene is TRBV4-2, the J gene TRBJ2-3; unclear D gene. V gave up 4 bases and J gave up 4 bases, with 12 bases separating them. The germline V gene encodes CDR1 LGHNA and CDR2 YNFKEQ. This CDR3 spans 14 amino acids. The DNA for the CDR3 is TGTGCCAGCAGCCCCCTGCTGCGTTCAGATACGCAGTATTTT. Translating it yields CASSPLLRSDTQYF.

In nucleotides, the CDR3 is TGTGCCAGCAGGGACTCGTCTGGAAACACCATATATTTT. This encodes CASRDSSGNTIYF. This chain joins TRBV2 and TRBJ1-3; D unresolved. Germline CDR1 reads SNHLY; CDR2 reads FYNNEI. V was clipped by 6 bases and J by 1 base, with 7 bases between them. The CDR3 consists of 13 residues. The complete variable domain, with remaining parts taken from reference TRBV2 and TRBJ1-3, reads EPEVTQTPSHQVTQMGQEVILRCVPISNHLYFYWYRQILGQKVEFLVSFYNNEISEKSEIFDDQFSVERPDGSNFTLKIRSTKLEDSAMYFCASRDSSGNTIYFGEGSWLTVV.

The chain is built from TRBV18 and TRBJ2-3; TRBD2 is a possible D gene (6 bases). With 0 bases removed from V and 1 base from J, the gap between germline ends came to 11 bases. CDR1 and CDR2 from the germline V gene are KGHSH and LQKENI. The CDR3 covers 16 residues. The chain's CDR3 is CASSPPGGRGTDTQYF. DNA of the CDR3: TGTGCCAGCTCACCACCCGGGGGACGTGGCACAGATACGCAGTATTTT.